This TCR beta chain was observed in a study of OX40 agonist ivuxolimab in advanced cancers. Study background: Allowance was made for prior anti-PD-1, anti-PD-L1 or anti-CTLA-4 therapy, and roughly 40% had some.

Data came from immunoSEQ multiplex PCR; TCRdb stores just in-frame clones and leaves some out. The sample yields about 73,000 clones, around 90% seen once. To note about this clone: Its antigen is unknown.

The study's findings and limits: Specificity for antigen went undetermined in the expanded peripheral T cells. Researchers report that CD8+ T cells had, on average, more expanded clones than CD4+. Dosing at 0.1 to 3.0 mg/kg was accompanied by clonal expansion of CD4+ and CD8+ blood T cells by week 6.

The CDR3 loop spans 13 amino acids. Germline V gene lookup returns CDR1 LNHDA and CDR2 SQIVND (reference sequence). The germline V and J ends were trimmed by 7 bases and 0 bases, with 4 bases remaining between them. The sequence derives from an adult with an advanced solid tumor such as melanoma, head and neck, liver or kidney cancer. The V call is TRBV19, the J call TRBJ2-6; no clear D gene. This sample comprised CD4+ or CD8+ T cells sorted from blood, obtained in a trial of the OX40 agonist ivuxolimab. The CDR3 loop reads CASTISGANVLTF. The CDR3 DNA sequence: TGTGCCAGTACCATCTCTGGGGCCAACGTCCTGACTTTC.